This record looks at one T cell receptor beta chain sequence and its context. No antigen is known for it. Sequencing was performed with immunoSEQ multiplex PCR; in TCRdb, only in-frame clones are kept and a portion is missing. The sample yields under 110,000 clones, almost 90% seen once. The germline V gene has CDR1 ENHRY and CDR2 SYGVKD. The CDR3 spans 15 residues. Trimming stripped 0 bases from V and 4 bases from J, with 10 bases between. The data originate from a study of T cell responses to AZD1222 COVID-19 vaccine. Study-level points and caveats: Nearly half of spike-specific TCRs reportedly target variant regions that are unmutated in the B.1.351 and B.1.1.7 variants. When two AZD1222 doses had been given, Spike-specific TCR breadth and depth rose. Regions 160-218 and 743-854 dominated among vaccine-associated CD4 TCRs spanning spike. White British donors predominated, females outnumbered males, and clonal diversity was possibly underestimated.

This specimen was peripheral blood, taken on day 0 of AZD1222 vaccination. The chain has TRBV10-3 and TRBJ2-1; D ambiguous. This TCR was recovered from an adult in good health. The CDR3 loop is CAISESSNTYNEQFF. The CDR3 DNA follows: TGTGCCATCAGTGAGTCCTCGAACACTTACAATGAGCAGTTCTTC.